Below, 21 T cell receptor beta chains from the same sample are listed, as sequenced in a study of Tregs in tolerant kidney transplant recipients. FACS sorting followed a roughly six-day coculture of CFSE-labeled recipient PBMCs with irradiated graft donor PBMCs. These TCRs' antigens remain unknown. The assay was immunoSEQ multiplex PCR, and TCRdb's table has in-frame clones only and misses some. The sample has 15,000 to 19,000 clones, nearly 55% seen once. Sequencing was performed on CD4+ T cells from blood cultured with allogeneic cells, taken before the transplant. These receptors came from a human patient who received a combined kidney and bone marrow transplant.

This rearrangement joins TRBV6-1 to TRBJ1-2; TRBD1 aligns across 9 bases. CDR1 is MNHNS and CDR2 is SASEGT in the germline V gene. The trim removed 6 bases at V and 5 bases at J, leaving 4 bases unmatched. This CDR3 region has 13 residues. The CDR3 coding sequence is TGTGCCAGCAGGTTGACAGGGGGTTATGGCTACACCTTC. Protein product: CASRLTGGYGYTF.

The V gene is TRBV6-6, the J gene TRBJ2-7; possibly TRBD2 for D (5 bases). From germline, CDR1 is MNHNY and CDR2 SVGAGI (reference sequence). This CDR3 region has 13 residues. The germline V and J ends were trimmed by 6 bases and 3 bases, with 12 bases remaining between them. This CDR3 is CASSLPGGYEQYF. DNA of the CDR3: TGTGCCAGCAGCCTTCCAGGAGGCTACGAGCAGTACTTC.

The chain employs TRBV7-3 and TRBJ1-1, with TRBD1 matching over 10 bases. The CDR3 runs 18 residues. Germline loops: CDR1 SGHTA, CDR2 FQGTGA. The J segment lost 0 bases and the V segment lost 5 bases, leaving 12 bases of the junction unmatched. The CDR3 here is CASSSGTGVNTMNTEAFF. The CDR3, as DNA: TGTGCCAGCAGCAGCGGGACAGGGGTCAATACCATGAACACTGAAGCTTTCTTT. The full variable domain, in which reference TRBV7-3 and TRBJ1-1 provide the parts outside the CDR3, is GAGVSQTPSNKVTEKGKYVELRCDPISGHTALYWYRQSLGQGPEFLIYFQGTGAADDSGLPNDRFFAVRPEGSVSTLKIQRTERGDSAVYLCASSSGTGVNTMNTEAFFGQGTRLTVV.

The chain uses TRBV5-4 and TRBJ2-5, with TRBD2 matching 9 bases. This CDR3 comprises 15 residues. Germline values: CDR1 SGHNT, CDR2 YYREEE (reference sequence). V lost 4 bases to trimming and J lost 4 bases; unmatched junction nucleotides: 8. CDR3 protein: CASSHFSGSGETQYF. CDR3 nucleotide sequence: TGTGCCAGCAGCCACTTTAGCGGGAGCGGAGAGACCCAGTACTTC.

The chain is built from TRBV5-8 and TRBJ2-1; 13 bases are a match to TRBD2. Germline V lookup: CDR1 SGHTS, CDR2 YDEGEE. This CDR3 contains 15 residues. V dropped 5 bases and J dropped 7; count of bases not matched to a gene: 6. This CDR3 is CASRRRTSGRNEQFF. CDR3 nucleotides: TGTGCCAGCAGACGTCGGACTAGCGGGAGAAATGAGCAGTTCTTC.

The chain combines TRBV4-2 with TRBJ2-3; 9 bases are shared with TRBD2. The V segment lost 1 base and the J segment 4 bases; nucleotides outside the gene matches: 12. Germline-derived CDR1 and CDR2 are LGHNA and YNFKEQ. There are 18 residues in the CDR3. CDR3 sequence: CASSQGLSAGGRADTQYF. DNA for the CDR3: TGTGCCAGCAGCCAAGGGCTGTCGGCGGGGGGGCGGGCAGATACGCAGTATTTT.

Within the sample, this clone is medium-sized. The rearrangement joins TRBV7-3 to TRBJ2-1, with D uncertain. This CDR3 is built from 16 residues. V was trimmed by 4 bases and J by 8 bases, leaving 21 bases between them. Germline CDR1 reads SGHTA; CDR2 reads FQGTGA. The CDR3 protein is CASSSNSPLLGHEQFF. In DNA form, the CDR3 reads TGTGCCAGCAGCTCTAACAGTCCGCTCCTGGGCCATGAGCAGTTCTTC.

CDR3: CASSFPGQGYEQYF. The CDR3 nucleotides read TGTGCCAGCAGTTTCCCGGGACAGGGCTACGAGCAGTACTTC. The chain employs TRBV6-1 and TRBJ2-7, with 9 positions matching TRBD1. Germline values: CDR1 MNHNS, CDR2 SASEGT. The trim removed 5 bases at V and 3 bases at J, leaving 5 bases unmatched. The CDR3 has 14 residues.

The J gene is TRBJ2-2, the V gene TRBV7-6; 9 nucleotides line up with TRBD2. The CDR3 length is 16 residues. Looked up from germline, CDR1 is SGHVS and CDR2 is FNYEAQ. The V gene end was trimmed by 1 base and the J gene end by 3 bases; junction bases not matched to a gene: 3. The CDR3 region has the DNA TGTGCCAGCAGCTTAGGACTAGCGGCCTACACCGGGGAGCTGTTTTTT. Protein product: CASSLGLAAYTGELFF.

Relative to its sample, this clone is medium-sized. The J gene is TRBJ2-7, the V gene TRBV5-1; tentatively, D is TRBD2 (5 bases). CDR1 is SGHRS, CDR2 YFSETQ, per germline. Trimming left V 2 bases short and J 2 bases short, with 8 bases between. This CDR3 has 13 residues. This CDR3 is CASSFSGTYEQYF. CDR3 coding DNA: TGCGCCAGCAGCTTCAGCGGTACCTACGAGCAGTACTTC.

The chain joins TRBV7-2 to TRBJ2-7; possibly TRBD1 for D (6 bases). The CDR3 is 14 residues long. Germline-derived CDR1 and CDR2 are SGHTA and FQGNSA. The V gene lost 1 base and the J gene lost 5 bases, with 12 bases spanning the gap. In nucleotides, the CDR3 is TGTGCCAGCAGCTTAGAAGGCAGGGGACACGAGCAGTACTTC. Translation: CASSLEGRGHEQYF.

This chain connects TRBV5-6 to TRBJ2-2; 7 nucleotides align to TRBD2. This CDR3 spans 16 amino acids. The trim removed 4 bases at V and 6 bases at J, leaving 12 bases unmatched. Germline loops: CDR1 SGHDT, CDR2 YYEEEE. The CDR3 bases are TGTGCCAGCAGCCCCCTAGCGGAAATACATCCCGGGGAGCTGTTTTTT. Its protein product is CASSPLAEIHPGELFF.

This sequence joins TRBV7-9 and TRBJ1-1; possible D gene TRBD1, 5 bases. CDR3 length: 17 residues. Trimming shortened V by 0 bases and J by 1 base, and 15 bases separated the two germline ends. In germline, CDR1 is SEHNR, CDR2 FQNEAQ (reference sequence). The CDR3 region is CASSLAWSSGSNTEAFF. For the CDR3, the DNA is TGTGCCAGCAGCTTAGCGTGGAGTTCAGGGTCGAACACTGAAGCTTTCTTT.

The rearrangement joins TRBV7-9 to TRBJ2-5; 10 nucleotides line up with TRBD2. The germline V gene encodes CDR1 SEHNR and CDR2 FQNEAQ (reference sequence). This CDR3 is built from 15 residues. V trimming: 4 bases; J trimming: 1 base; junction bases outside the gene matches: 3. Here the CDR3 DNA reads TGTGCCAGCAGCTCTTGGACTAGCGGCCAAGAGACCCAGTACTTC. It yields the protein CASSSWTSGQETQYF.

The chain combines TRBV18 with TRBJ1-2; 9 nucleotides agree with TRBD1. The CDR3 is 17 amino acids. V was clipped by 0 bases and J by 3 bases; unmatched bases: 8. Germline V gene data show CDR1 as KGHSH and CDR2 as LQKENI. DNA for the CDR3: TGTGCCAGCTCACCACCGAATAGGGACAGGGCGGACTATGGCTACACCTTC. Amino acid sequence: CASSPPNRDRADYGYTF.

Judged by abundance, this clone is medium-sized. The rearrangement joins TRBV11-3 to TRBJ2-7; 14 nucleotides align to TRBD2. CDR3 length: 14 residues. V trimming: 4 bases; J trimming: 10 bases; junction bases outside the gene matches: 6. CDR1 and CDR2 (germline): SGHNT, YENEEA. As DNA, the CDR3 is TGTGCCAGCAGCTCTCGGACTAGCGGGGGGCCCCAGTACTTC. Amino acids: CASSSRTSGGPQYF.

The rearrangement links TRBV2 to TRBJ1-2; D remains ambiguous. Trimming shortened V by 3 bases and J by 0 bases, and 20 bases separated the two germline ends. Germline V gives CDR1 SNHLY, CDR2 FYNNEI. The CDR3 loop spans 18 amino acids. The CDR3 sequence: CASSEKRGPGRTNYGYTF. The CDR3 coding sequence is TGTGCCAGCAGTGAGAAAAGAGGGCCTGGGCGTACTAACTATGGCTACACCTTC.

The chain uses TRBV7-9 and TRBJ2-3, with 7 bases fitting TRBD2. Germline lookup yields CDR1 SEHNR and CDR2 FQNEAQ (reference sequence). The CDR3 has 17 amino acids. J was trimmed by 2 bases and V by 5 bases; bases with no gene match: 13. This CDR3 reads CASSRKIAGLPTDTQYF. The CDR3 DNA reads TGTGCCAGCAGCCGGAAGATAGCGGGCCTCCCCACAGATACGCAGTATTTT.

The V call is TRBV10-3, the J call TRBJ2-7, with 10 bases identical to TRBD2. Germline V gene sequence: CDR1 ENHRY, CDR2 SYGVKD. CDR3 length equals 15 residues. Trimming took 8 bases from V and 5 from J; bases not matched to a gene: 12. Here the CDR3 DNA reads TGTGCCATCGGGGGTCTAGCGGGAGTATCCCACGAGCAGTACTTC. Protein product: CAIGGLAGVSHEQYF.

J is TRBJ2-2 and V is TRBV2; D is perhaps TRBD2 (5 bases). Germline CDR1 reads SNHLY; CDR2 reads FYNNEI. Trimming removed 4 bases from V and 4 bases from J, with 10 bases in between. The CDR3 covers 14 residues. CDR3 sequence (DNA): TGTGCCAGCAGTGTGAGGACTTCCACCGGGGAGCTGTTTTTT. This sequence encodes CASSVRTSTGELFF.

The CDR3 is CASSIRAGVHYEQYF. For the CDR3, the DNA is TGTGCCAGTAGTATTAGGGCAGGGGTCCACTACGAGCAGTACTTC. The rearrangement joins TRBV19 to TRBJ2-7; a possible D gene is TRBD1 (6 bases). V was cut by 3 bases and J by 3 bases, with 15 bases left in between. CDR3 length: 15 residues. Germline-derived CDR1 and CDR2 are LNHDA and SQIVND (reference sequence).